This T cell receptor (beta chain) emerged from a study of blood T cell repertoires in COVID-19. Only in-frame clones appear in the TCRdb table, and some are missing; sequencing was by immunoSEQ multiplex PCR. The table has 300,000 to 350,000 clones, approximately 83% seen once. V was pared by 4 bases and J by 4 bases, with 11 bases between. Germline V gene data show CDR1 as SQVTM and CDR2 as ANQGSEA. The CDR3 is 13 residues long. The study recruited people aged roughly 18 to 89 years across approximately 24 US areas. Sequenced sample: PBMCs or T cells enriched from blood (not recorded which). The rearrangement uses TRBV29-1 and TRBJ2-1; D is unclear. This clonotype was obtained from a man aged 25-45 years who had recovered from COVID-19. This CDR3 reads CSVGGRLYNEQFF. In DNA form, the CDR3 reads TGCAGCGTTGGTGGCAGACTTTACAATGAGCAGTTCTTC.